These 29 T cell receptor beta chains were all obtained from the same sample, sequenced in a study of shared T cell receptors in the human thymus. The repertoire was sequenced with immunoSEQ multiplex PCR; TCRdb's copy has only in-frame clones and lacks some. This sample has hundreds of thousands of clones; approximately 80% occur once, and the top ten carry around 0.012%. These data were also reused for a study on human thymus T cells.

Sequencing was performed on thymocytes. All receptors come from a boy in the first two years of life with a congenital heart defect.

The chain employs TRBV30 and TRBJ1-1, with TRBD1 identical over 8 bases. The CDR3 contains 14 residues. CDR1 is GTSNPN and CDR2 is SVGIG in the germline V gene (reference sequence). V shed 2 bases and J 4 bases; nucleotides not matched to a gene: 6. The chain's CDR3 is CAWSRTGGGTEAFF. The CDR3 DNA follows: TGTGCCTGGAGTCGTACAGGGGGAGGCACTGAAGCTTTCTTT.

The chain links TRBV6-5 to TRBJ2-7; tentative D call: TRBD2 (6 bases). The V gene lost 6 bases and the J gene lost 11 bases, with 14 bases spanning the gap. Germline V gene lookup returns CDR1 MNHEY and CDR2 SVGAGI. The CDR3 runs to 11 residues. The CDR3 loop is CASSDGSIEYF. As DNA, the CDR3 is TGTGCCAGCAGCGACGGGAGCATAGAGTACTTC.

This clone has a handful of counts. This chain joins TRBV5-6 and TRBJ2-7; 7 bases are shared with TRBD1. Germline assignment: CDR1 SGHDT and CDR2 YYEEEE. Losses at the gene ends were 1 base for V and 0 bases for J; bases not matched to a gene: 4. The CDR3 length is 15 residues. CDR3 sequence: CASSLLWDSSYEQYF. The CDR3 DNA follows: TGTGCCAGCAGCTTGCTCTGGGACAGCTCCTACGAGCAGTACTTC. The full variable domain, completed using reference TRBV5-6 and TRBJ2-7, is DAGVTQSPTHLIKTRGQQVTLRCSPKSGHDTVSWYQQALGQGPQFIFQYYEEEERQRGNFPDRFSGHQFPNYSSELNVNALLLGDSALYLCASSLLWDSSYEQYFGPGTRLTVT.

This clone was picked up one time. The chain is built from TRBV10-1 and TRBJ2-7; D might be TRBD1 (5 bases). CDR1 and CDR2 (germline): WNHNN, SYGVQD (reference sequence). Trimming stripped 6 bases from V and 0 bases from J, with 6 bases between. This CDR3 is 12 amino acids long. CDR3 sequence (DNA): TGCGCCAGCAGAGACAGCTCCTACGAGCAGTACTTC. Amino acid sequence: CASRDSSYEQYF.

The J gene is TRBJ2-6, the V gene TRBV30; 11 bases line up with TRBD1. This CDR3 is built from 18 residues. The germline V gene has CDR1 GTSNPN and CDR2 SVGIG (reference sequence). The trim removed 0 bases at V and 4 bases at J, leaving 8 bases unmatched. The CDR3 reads CAWSVRLDRGPGANVLTF. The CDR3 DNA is TGTGCCTGGAGTGTGCGATTGGACAGGGGGCCAGGGGCCAACGTCCTGACTTTC.

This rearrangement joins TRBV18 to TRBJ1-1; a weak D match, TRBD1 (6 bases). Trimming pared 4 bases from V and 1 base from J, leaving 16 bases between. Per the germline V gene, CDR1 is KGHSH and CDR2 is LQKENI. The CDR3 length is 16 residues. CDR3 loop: CASSHTWDIRNTEAFF. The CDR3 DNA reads TGTGCCAGCTCACACACTTGGGACATCCGGAACACTGAAGCTTTCTTT. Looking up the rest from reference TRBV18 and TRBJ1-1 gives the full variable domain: NAGVMQNPRHLVRRRGQEARLRCSPMKGHSHVYWYRQLPEEGLKFMVYLQKENIIDESGMPKERFSAEFPKEGPSILRIQQVVRGDSAAYFCASSHTWDIRNTEAFFGQGTRLTVV.

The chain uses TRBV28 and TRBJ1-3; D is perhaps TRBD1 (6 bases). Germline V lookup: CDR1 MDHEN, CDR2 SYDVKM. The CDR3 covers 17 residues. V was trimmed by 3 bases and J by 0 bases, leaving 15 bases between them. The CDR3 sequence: CASSFLRGGLSGNTIYF. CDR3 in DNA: TGTGCCAGCAGTTTTCTCCGCGGGGGCCTCTCTGGAAACACCATATATTTT.

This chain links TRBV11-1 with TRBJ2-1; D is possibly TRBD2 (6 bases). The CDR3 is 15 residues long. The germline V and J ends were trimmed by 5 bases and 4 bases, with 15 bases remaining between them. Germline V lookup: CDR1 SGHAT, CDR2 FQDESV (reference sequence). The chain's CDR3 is CASSELTREYNEQFF. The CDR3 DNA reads TGTGCCAGCAGCGAATTGACTAGGGAGTACAATGAGCAGTTCTTC.

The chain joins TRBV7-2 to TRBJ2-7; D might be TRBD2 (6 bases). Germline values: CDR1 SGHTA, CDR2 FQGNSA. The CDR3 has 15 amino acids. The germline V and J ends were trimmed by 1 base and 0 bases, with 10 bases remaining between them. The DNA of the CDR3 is TGTGCCAGCAGCTTAGTTGGGACTGTCTCCTACGAGCAGTACTTC. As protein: CASSLVGTVSYEQYF. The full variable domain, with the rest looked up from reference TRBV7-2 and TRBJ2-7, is GAGVSQSPSNKVTEKGKDVELRCDPISGHTALYWYRQSLGQGLEFLIYFQGNSAPDKSGLPSDRFSAERTGGSVSTLTIQRTQQEDSAVYLCASSLVGTVSYEQYFGPGTRLTVT.

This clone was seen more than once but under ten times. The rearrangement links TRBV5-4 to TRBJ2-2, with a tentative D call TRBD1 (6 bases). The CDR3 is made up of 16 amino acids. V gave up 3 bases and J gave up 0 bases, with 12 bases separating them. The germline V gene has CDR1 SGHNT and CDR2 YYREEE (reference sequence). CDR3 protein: CASSSLTGSNTGELFF. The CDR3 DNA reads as TGTGCCAGCAGCTCTCTAACAGGGTCGAACACCGGGGAGCTGTTTTTT.

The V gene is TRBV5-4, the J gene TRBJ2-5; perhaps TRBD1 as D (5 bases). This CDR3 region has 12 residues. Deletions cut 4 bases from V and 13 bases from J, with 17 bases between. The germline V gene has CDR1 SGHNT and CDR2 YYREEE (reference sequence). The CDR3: CASSPDPGPPYF. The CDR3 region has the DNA TGTGCCAGCAGCCCCGATCCAGGGCCGCCGTACTTC.

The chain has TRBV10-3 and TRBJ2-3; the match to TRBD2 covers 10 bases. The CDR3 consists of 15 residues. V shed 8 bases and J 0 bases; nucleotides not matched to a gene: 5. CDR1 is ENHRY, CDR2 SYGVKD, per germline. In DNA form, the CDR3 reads TGTGCCATCTCCCTAGCGGGAGTCAGCACAGATACGCAGTATTTT. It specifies CAISLAGVSTDTQYF.

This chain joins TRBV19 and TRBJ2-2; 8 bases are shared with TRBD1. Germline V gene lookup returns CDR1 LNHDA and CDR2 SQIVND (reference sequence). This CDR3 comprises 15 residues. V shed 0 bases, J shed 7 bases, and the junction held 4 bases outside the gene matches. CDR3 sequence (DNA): TGTGCCAGTAGTATAGACCGGACAGGGAACGGGGAGCTGTTTTTT. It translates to CASSIDRTGNGELFF.

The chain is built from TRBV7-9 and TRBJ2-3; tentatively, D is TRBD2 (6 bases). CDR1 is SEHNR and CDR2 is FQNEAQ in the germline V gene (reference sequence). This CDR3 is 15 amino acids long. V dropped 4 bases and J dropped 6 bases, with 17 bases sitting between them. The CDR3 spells CASSSERARGDTQYF. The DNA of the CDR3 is TGTGCCAGCAGCTCTGAGCGGGCCAGAGGGGATACGCAGTATTTT.

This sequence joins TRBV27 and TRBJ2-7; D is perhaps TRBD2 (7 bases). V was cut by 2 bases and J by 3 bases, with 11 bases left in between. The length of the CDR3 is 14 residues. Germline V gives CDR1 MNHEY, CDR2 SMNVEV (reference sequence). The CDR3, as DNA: TGTGCCAGCAGTTTAGAGGGAGGGGGCTACGAGCAGTACTTC. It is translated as CASSLEGGGYEQYF.

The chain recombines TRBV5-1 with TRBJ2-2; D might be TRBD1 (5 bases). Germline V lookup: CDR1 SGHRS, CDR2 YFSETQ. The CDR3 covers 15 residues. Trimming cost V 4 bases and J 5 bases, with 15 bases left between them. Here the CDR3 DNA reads TGCGCCAGCAGCCCGGAGCCAGGGAAGACCGGGGAGCTGTTTTTT. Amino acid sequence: CASSPEPGKTGELFF.

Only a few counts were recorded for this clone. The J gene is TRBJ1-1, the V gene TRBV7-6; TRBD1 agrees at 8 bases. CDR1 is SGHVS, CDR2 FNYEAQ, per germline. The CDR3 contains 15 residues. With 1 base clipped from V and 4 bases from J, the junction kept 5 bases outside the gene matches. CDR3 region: CASSLEAGGITEAFF. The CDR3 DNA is TGTGCCAGCAGCTTAGAGGCAGGGGGCATCACTGAAGCTTTCTTT.

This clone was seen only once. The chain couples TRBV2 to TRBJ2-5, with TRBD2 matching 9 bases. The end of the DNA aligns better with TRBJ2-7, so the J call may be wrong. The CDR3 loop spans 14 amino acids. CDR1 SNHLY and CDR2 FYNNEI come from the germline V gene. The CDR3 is CASGEGGRACEQYF. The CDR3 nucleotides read TGTGCCAGCGGCGAGGGCGGGAGGGCCTGCGAGCAGTACTTC.

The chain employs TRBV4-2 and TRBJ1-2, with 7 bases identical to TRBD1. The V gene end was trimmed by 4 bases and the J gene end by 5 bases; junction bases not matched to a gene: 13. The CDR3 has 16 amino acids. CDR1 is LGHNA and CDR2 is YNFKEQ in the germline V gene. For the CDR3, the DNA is TGTGCCAGCAGCCCAACCGGGACAGCGGCAGTATATGGCTACACCTTC. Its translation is CASSPTGTAAVYGYTF.

For the CDR3, the DNA is TGTGCCAGCAGTTACTCCCTGACAGGGAATCAGCCCCAGCATTTT. This sequence encodes CASSYSLTGNQPQHF. V and J are TRBV6-5 and TRBJ1-5, with 7 bases lining up with TRBD1. V shed 0 bases, J shed 4 bases, and the junction held 3 bases outside the gene matches. Germline assignment: CDR1 MNHEY and CDR2 SVGAGI. This CDR3 region has 15 residues.

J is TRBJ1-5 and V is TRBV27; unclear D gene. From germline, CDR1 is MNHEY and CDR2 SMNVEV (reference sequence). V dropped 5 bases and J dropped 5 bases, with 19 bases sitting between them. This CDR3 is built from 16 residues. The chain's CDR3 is CASSPNGQAIYQPQHF. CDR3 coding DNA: TGTGCCAGCAGTCCCAACGGCCAGGCCATTTATCAGCCCCAGCATTTT.

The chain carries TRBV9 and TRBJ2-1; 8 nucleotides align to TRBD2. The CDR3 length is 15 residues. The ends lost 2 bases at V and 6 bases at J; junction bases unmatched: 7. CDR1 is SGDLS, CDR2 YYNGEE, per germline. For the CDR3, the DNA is TGTGCCAGCAGCGTCCGGGGACTAGGGTGCAATGAGCAGTTCTTC. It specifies CASSVRGLGCNEQFF. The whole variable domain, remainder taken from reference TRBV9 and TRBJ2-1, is DSGVTQTPKHLITATGQRVTLRCSPRSGDLSVYWYQQSLDQGLQFLIQYYNGEERAKGNILERFSAQQFPDLHSELNLSSLELGDSALYFCASSVRGLGCNEQFFGPGTRLTVL.

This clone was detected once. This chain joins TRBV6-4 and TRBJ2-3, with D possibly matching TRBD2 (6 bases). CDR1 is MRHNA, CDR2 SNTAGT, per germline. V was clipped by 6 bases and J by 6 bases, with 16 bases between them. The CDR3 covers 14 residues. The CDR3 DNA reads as TGTGCCAGCAGAGTGGTAGCGGTAGCGGATACGCAGTATTTT. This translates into CASRVVAVADTQYF.

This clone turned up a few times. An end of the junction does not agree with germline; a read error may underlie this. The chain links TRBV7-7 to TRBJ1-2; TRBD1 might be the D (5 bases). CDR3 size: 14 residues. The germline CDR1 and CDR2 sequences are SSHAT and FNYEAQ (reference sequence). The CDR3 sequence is CASSFDQGGYGYTF. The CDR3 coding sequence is TGTGCTAGCAGCTTTGACCAGGGAGGCTATGGCTACACCTTC.

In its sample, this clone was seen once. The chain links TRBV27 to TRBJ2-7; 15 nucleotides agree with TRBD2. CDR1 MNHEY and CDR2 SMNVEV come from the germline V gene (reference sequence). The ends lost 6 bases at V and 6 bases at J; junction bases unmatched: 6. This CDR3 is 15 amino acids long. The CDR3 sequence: CASRGPGLAGGEQYF. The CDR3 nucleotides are TGTGCCAGCAGAGGTCCGGGACTAGCGGGAGGCGAGCAGTACTTC.

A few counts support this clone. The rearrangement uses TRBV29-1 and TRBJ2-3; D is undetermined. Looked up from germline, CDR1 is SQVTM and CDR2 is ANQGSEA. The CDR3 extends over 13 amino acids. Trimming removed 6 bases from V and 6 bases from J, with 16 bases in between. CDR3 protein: CSVWASPRDTQYF. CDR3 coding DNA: TGCAGCGTGTGGGCGAGCCCCAGGGATACGCAGTATTTT.

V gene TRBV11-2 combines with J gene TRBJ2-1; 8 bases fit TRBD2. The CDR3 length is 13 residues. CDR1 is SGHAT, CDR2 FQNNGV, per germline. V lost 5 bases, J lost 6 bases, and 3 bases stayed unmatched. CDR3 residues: CASSDGTSNEQFF. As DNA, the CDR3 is TGTGCCAGCAGCGACGGGACTAGCAATGAGCAGTTCTTC.

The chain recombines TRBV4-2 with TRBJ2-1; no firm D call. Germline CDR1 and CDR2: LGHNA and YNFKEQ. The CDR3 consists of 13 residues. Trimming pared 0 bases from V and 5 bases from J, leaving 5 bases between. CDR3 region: CASSQDADNEQFF. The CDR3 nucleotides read TGTGCCAGCAGCCAAGATGCGGACAATGAGCAGTTCTTC.

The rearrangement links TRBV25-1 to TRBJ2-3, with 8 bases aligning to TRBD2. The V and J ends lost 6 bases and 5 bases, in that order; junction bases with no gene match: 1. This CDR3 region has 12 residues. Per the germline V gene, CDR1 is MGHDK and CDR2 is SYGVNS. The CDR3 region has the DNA TGTGCCAGCAGCGGGAGGGAAGATACGCAGTATTTT. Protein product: CASSGREDTQYF.